Below, 2 T cell receptor beta chains from the same sample are listed, as sequenced in a study of blood T cell repertoires in COVID-19. Some clones are missing from TCRdb's copy, which holds only in-frame ones; the method was immunoSEQ multiplex PCR. This sample has about 180,000 clones, with about 87% found just once. The sample consisted of peripheral blood. Source of these receptors: a man aged 35 to 55 with active or convalescent COVID-19.

V and J are TRBV6-6 and TRBJ1-2, with 10 nucleotides matching TRBD1. V dropped 6 bases and J dropped 3; count of bases not matched to a gene: 4. The germline gives CDR1 MNHNY, CDR2 SVGAGI (reference sequence). The CDR3 has 14 residues. CDR3 sequence reads: CASRAGTGDYGYTF. The CDR3 coding sequence is TGTGCCAGCAGAGCCGGGACAGGGGACTATGGCTACACCTTC.

The V call is TRBV18, the J call TRBJ2-7; 10 bases agree with TRBD1. The germline V gene encodes CDR1 KGHSH and CDR2 LQKENI. V was pared by 0 bases and J by 5 bases, with 1 base of the junction left unmatched. The CDR3 sequence is 14 residues long. The CDR3 loop reads CASSPPGTGDEQYF. The CDR3, as DNA: TGTGCCAGCTCACCACCGGGGACAGGGGACGAGCAGTACTTC.